This record covers a single TCR beta chain. There are many counts of this clonotype. It lacks a known antigen. Base qualities are missing; no much larger clone stands one base away. This entry is derived from a study of T-cell reconstitution after alpha-beta-depleted transplantation in children (dated by TCRdb to between 2015 and 2016). Some background on the complete study: Using TCR repertoire profiling, the study followed T-cell immune reconstitution in a quantitative way in children after TCRalphabeta/CD19-depleted allogeneic hematopoietic cell transplantation.

The library was prepared using PCR. This sample was sequenced with an Illumina HiSeq 2500. TCR libraries were prepared with molecular barcoding, using unique molecular identifiers to normalize TCRbeta repertoire quantification. TCRdb reworked the public reads: Q25 trimming with fastp, MiXCR clone assembly, productive beta chains retained. Merged by CDR3 protein, the rows form single entries marked with the most common genes and DNA. Within this sample are approximately 240,000 distinct CDR3 sequences, with about 8.8% of them counted one time only. Jointly, the top ten make up approximately 5.4% of the sample. This clonotype originated in a human donor who donated a stem cell graft to a child with SCID. The sequences come from PBMCs from the stem cell graft donor, collected from the stem cell graft.

CDR3 reads: CASSLVKNYGYTF. The nucleotides read TGTGCCAGCAGTTTAGTGAAAAACTATGGCTACACCTTC. This receptor chain uses TRBV12-3 or TRBV12-4 and TRBJ1-2; the D gene cannot be resolved reliably. The CDR3 contains 13 residues, cysteine and phenylalanine counted. Left in the record is the CDR3 DNA by itself, 39 bases read in frame from the first base. V drops 1 base and J drops 2 bases, leaving 5 bases in between.